This T cell receptor (beta chain) comes out of a study of post-analysis software for immune sequencing data. Study details: The study covered relapsing-remitting, secondary progressive and progressive-relapsing courses of multiple sclerosis. The study, taken as a whole, reports: The normalized Chao1 diversity of multiple sclerosis patients was significantly lower than that of controls. Elevated frequency relative to controls characterized four or five TRBV segments in patients, TRBV5-6, TRBV5-1 and TRBV20-1 among them.

TCR beta cDNA libraries included unique molecular identifiers. With about 0.95 to 11 million T cells as the source, approximately 500,000 cDNA molecules resulted. TCRdb reprocessed the PCR reads via MiXCR and lists one record per CDR3 protein. The table has approximately 630,000 distinct CDR3 sequences, 55% to 60% seen once. This CDR3 is 15 amino acids long. CDR1 is LGHDT and CDR2 is YNNKEL in the germline V gene (reference sequence). With regard to this clonotype: What it recognizes is unknown.

This TCR derives from a girl aged 2 to 10 with multiple sclerosis. Material for sequencing was blood. This sequence joins TRBV3-1 and TRBJ2-7; 11 bases fit TRBD2. The J call is in doubt because the DNA end fits TRBJ2-5 better. The CDR3 loop reads CASTLSGGAQETQYF. The CDR3 nucleotides read TGTGCCAGCACCCTTAGCGGGGGGGCTCAGGAGACCCAGTACTTC.